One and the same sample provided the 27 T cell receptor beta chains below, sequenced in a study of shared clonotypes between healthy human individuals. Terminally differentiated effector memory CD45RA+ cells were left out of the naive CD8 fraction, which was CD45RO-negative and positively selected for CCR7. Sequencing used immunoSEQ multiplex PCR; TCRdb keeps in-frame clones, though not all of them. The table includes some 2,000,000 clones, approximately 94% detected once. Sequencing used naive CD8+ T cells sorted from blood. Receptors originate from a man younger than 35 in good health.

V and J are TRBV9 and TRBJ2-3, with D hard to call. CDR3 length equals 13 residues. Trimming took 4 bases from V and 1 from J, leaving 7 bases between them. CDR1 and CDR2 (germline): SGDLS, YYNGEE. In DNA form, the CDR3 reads TGTGCCAGCAGCCCGTTTCGCACAGATACGCAGTATTTT. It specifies CASSPFRTDTQYF.

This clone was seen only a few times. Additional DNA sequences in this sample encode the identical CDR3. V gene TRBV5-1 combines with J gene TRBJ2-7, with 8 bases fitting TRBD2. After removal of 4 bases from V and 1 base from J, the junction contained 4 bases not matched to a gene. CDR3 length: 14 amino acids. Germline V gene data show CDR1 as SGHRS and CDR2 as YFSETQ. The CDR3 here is CASSLTSGSYEQYF. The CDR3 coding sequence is TGCGCCAGCAGCCTCACTAGCGGTTCCTACGAGCAGTACTTC.

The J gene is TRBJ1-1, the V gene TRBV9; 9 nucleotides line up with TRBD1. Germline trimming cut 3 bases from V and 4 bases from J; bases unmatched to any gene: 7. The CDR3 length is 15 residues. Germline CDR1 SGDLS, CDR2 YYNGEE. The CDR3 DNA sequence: TGTGCCAGCAGCGAGACCGGGACAGGGATCACTGAAGCTTTCTTT. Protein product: CASSETGTGITEAFF.

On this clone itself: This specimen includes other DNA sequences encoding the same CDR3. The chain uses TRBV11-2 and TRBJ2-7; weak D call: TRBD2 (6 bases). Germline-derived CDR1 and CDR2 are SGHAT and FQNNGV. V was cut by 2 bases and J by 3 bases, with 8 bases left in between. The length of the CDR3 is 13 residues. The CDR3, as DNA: TGTGCCAGCAGCTTAATCGGGAGCTACGAGCAGTACTTC. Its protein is CASSLIGSYEQYF.

CDR3 sequence: CASSLAGGGRYEQYF. The CDR3 region has the DNA TGTGCCAGCAGCTTAGCCGGGGGAGGCCGCTACGAGCAGTACTTC. The rearrangement links TRBV7-9 to TRBJ2-7; D might be TRBD2 (6 bases). Looked up from germline, CDR1 is SEHNR and CDR2 is FQNEAQ (reference sequence). V shed 0 bases and J shed 3 bases, with 12 bases lying between them. The CDR3 is 15 amino acids.

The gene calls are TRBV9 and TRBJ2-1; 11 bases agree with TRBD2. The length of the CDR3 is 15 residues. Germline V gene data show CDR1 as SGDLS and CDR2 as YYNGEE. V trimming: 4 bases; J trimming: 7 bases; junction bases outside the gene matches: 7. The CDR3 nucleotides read TGTGCCAGCAGCTATAGCGGGAGGGAAGGGAATGAGCAGTTCTTC. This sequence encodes CASSYSGREGNEQFF.

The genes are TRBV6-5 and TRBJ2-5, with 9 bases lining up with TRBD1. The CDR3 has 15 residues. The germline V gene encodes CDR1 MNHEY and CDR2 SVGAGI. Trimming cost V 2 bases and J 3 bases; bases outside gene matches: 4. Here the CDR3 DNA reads TGTGCCAGCAGTTACGGACAGGGGATGGAAGAGACCCAGTACTTC. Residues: CASSYGQGMEETQYF.

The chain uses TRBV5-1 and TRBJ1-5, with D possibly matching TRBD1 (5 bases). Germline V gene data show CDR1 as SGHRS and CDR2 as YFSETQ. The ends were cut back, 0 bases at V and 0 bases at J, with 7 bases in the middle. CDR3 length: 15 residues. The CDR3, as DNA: TGCGCCAGCAGCTTGGGACAGTATAGCAATCAGCCCCAGCATTTT. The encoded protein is CASSLGQYSNQPQHF.

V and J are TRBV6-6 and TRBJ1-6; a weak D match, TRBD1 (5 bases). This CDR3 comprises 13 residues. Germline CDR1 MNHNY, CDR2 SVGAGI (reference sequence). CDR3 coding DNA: TGTGCGGAGGGGAGCTCCTATAATTCACCCCTCCACTTT. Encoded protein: CAEGSSYNSPLHF.

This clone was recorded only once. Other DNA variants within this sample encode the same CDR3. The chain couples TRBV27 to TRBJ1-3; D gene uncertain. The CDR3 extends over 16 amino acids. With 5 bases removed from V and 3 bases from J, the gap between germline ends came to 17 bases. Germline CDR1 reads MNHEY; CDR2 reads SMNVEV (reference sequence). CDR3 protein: CASSPSWGEVGNTIYF. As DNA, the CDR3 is TGTGCCAGCAGTCCCTCCTGGGGAGAGGTTGGAAACACCATATATTTT.

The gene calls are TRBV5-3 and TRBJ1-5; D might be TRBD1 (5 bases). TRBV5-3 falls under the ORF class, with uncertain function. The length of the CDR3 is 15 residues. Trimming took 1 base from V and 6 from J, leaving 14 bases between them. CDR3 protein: CARSLPKGRGQPQHF. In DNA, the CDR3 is TGTGCCAGAAGCTTGCCGAAAGGTAGGGGTCAGCCCCAGCATTTT.

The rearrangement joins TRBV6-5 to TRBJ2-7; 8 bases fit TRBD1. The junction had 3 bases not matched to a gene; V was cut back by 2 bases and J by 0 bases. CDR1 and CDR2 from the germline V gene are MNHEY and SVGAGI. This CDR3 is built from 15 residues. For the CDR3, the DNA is TGTGCCAGCAGTTACATCCAGGGGGCCTCCTACGAGCAGTACTTC. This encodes CASSYIQGASYEQYF.

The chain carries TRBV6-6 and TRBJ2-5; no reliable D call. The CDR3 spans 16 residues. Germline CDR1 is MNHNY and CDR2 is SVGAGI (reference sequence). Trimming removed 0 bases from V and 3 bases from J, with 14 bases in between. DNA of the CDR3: TGTGCCAGCAGTTACTCGCACAGTCCGGAGAAAGAGACCCAGTACTTC. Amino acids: CASSYSHSPEKETQYF.

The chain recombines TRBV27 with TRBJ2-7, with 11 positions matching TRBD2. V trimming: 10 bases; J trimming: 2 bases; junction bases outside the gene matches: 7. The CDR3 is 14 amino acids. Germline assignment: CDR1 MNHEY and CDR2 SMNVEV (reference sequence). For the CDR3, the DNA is TGTGCCACCTCCGTAGCGGGAGGGCCCTACGAGCAGTACTTC. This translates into CATSVAGGPYEQYF.

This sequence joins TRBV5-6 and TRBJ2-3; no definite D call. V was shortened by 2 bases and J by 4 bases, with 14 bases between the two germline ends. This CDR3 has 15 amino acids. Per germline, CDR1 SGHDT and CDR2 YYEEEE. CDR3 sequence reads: CASSFGPSGSDTQYF. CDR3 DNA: TGTGCCAGCAGCTTTGGGCCCTCGGGCTCAGATACGCAGTATTTT.

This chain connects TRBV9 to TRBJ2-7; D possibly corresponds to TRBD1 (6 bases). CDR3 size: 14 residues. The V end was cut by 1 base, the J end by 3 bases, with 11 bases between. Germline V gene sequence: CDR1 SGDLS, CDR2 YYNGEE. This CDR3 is CASSVSQGRYEQYF. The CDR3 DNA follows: TGTGCCAGCAGCGTATCCCAGGGGCGCTACGAGCAGTACTTC.

The CDR3 DNA reads TGTGCCAGCAGCTTATCGGGAATGAAGTACGAGCAGTACTTC. It yields the protein CASSLSGMKYEQYF. This chain uses TRBV5-4 with TRBJ2-7, with a possible D match to TRBD2 (5 bases). With 2 bases removed from V and 4 bases from J, the gap between germline ends came to 13 bases. CDR1 SGHNT and CDR2 YYREEE come from the germline V gene (reference sequence). CDR3 size: 14 residues.

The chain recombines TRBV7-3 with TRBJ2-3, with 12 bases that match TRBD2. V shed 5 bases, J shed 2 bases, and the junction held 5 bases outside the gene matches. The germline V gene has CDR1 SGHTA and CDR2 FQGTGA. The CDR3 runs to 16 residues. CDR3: CASSPGLAGPTDTQYF. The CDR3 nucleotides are TGTGCCAGCAGCCCCGGACTAGCGGGGCCCACAGATACGCAGTATTTT.

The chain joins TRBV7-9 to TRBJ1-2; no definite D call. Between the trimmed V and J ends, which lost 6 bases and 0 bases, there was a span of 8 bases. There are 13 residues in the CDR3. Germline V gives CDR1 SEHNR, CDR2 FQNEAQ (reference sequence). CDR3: CASSRQSNYGYTF. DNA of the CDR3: TGTGCCAGCAGTCGGCAGTCTAACTATGGCTACACCTTC.

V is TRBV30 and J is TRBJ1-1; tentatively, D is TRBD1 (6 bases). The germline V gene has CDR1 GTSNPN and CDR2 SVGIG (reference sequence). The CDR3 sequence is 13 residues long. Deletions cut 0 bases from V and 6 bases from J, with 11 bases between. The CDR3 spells CAWSVNEGAEAFF. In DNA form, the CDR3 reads TGTGCCTGGAGTGTAAACGAGGGGGCTGAAGCTTTCTTT.

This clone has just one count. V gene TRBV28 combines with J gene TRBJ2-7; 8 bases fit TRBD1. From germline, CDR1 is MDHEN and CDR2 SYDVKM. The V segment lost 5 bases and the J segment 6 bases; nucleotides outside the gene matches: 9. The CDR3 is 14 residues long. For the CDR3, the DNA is TGTGCCAGCAGTGTCTCCGGACAGGGAGGCGAGCAGTACTTC. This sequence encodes CASSVSGQGGEQYF. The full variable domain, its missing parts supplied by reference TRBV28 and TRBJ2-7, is DVKVTQSSRYLVKRTGEKVFLECVQDMDHENMFWYRQDPGLGLRLIYFSYDVKMKEKGDIPEGYSVSREKKERFSLILESASTNQTSMYLCASSVSGQGGEQYFGPGTRLTVT.

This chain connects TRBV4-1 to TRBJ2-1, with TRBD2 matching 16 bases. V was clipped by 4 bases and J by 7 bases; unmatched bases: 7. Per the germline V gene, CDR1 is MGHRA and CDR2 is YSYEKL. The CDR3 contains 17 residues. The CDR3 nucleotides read TGCGCCAGCAGCCCCCGTGGGACTAGCGGGAGGGGGAATGAGCAGTTCTTC. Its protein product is CASSPRGTSGRGNEQFF.

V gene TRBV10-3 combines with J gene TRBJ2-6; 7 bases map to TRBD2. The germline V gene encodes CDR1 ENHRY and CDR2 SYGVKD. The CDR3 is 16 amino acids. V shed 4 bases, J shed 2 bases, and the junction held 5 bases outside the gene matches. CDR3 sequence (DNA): TGTGCCATCAGTGGTGAGGGAGGGCCTGGGGCCAACGTCCTGACTTTC. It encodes CAISGEGGPGANVLTF.

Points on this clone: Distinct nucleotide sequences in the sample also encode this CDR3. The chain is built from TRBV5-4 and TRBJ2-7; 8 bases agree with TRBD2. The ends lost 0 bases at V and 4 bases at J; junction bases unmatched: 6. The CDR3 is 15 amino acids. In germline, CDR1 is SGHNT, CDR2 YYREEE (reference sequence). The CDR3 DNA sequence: TGTGCCAGCAGCTTGGGGTCGGGAGGGACGTACGAGCAGTACTTC. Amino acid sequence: CASSLGSGGTYEQYF.

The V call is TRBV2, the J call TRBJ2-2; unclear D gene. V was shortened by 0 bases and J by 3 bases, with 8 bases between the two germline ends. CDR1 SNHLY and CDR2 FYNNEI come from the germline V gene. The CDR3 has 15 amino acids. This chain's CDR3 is CASSEAQTYTGELFF. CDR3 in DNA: TGTGCCAGCAGTGAAGCCCAGACTTACACCGGGGAGCTGTTTTTT.

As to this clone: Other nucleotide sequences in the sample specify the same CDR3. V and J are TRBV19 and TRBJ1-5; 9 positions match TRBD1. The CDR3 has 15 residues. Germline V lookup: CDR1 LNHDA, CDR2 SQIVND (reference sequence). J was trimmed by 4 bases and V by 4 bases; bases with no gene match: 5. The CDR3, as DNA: TGTGCCAGTAGTAGGGACAGGGAGGGGAATCAGCCCCAGCATTTT. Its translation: CASSRDREGNQPQHF.

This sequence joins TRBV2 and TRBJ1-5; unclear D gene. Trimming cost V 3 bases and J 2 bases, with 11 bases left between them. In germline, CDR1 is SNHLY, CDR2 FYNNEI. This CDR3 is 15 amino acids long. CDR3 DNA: TGTGCCAGCAGTGATCTCGTGGGTGGCAATCAGCCCCAGCATTTT. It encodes CASSDLVGGNQPQHF.